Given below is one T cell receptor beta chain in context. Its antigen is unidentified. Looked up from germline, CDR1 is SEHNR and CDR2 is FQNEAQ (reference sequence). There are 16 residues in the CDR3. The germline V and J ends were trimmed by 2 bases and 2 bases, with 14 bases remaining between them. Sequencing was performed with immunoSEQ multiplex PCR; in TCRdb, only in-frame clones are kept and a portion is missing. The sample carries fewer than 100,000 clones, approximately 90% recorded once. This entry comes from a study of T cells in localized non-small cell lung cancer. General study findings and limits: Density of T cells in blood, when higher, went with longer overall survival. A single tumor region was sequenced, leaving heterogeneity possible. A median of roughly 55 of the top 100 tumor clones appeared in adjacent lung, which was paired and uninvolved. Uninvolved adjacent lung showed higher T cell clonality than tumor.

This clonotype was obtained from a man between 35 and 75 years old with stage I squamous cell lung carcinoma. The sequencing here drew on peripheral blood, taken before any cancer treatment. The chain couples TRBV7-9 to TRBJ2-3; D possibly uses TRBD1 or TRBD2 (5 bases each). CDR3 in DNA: TGTGCCAGCAGCTTACGGTCGGGACCCTCCACAGATACGCAGTATTTT. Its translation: CASSLRSGPSTDTQYF.